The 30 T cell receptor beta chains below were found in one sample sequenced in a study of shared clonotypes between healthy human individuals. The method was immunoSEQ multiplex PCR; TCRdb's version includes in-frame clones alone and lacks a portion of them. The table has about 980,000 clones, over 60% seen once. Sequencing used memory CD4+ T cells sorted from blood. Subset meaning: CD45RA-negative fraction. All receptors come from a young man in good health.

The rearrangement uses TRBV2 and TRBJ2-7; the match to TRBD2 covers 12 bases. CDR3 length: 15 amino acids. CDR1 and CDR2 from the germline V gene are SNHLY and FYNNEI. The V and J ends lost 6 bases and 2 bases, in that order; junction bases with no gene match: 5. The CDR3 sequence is CASRASSGRAYEQYF. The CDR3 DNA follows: TGTGCCAGCAGGGCTTCTAGCGGGAGGGCCTACGAGCAGTACTTC.

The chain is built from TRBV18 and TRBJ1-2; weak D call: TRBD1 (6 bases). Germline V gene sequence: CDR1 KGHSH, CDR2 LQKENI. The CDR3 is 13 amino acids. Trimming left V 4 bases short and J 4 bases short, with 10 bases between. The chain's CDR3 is CASSQTGIYGYTF. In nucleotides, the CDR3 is TGTGCCAGCTCACAAACAGGGATCTATGGCTACACCTTC.

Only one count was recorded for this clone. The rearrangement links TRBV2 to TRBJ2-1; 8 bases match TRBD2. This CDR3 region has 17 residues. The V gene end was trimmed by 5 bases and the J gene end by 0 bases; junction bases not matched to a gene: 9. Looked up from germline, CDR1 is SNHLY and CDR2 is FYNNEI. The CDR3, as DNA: TGTGCCAGCAGTCATATAGCGGGACTGAACTCCTACAATGAGCAGTTCTTC. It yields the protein CASSHIAGLNSYNEQFF.

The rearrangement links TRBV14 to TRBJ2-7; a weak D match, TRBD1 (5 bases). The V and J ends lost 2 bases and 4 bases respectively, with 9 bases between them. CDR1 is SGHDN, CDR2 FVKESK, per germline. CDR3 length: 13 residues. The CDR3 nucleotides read TGTGCCAGCAGCCAATGGGGCCCATACGAGCAGTACTTC. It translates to CASSQWGPYEQYF.

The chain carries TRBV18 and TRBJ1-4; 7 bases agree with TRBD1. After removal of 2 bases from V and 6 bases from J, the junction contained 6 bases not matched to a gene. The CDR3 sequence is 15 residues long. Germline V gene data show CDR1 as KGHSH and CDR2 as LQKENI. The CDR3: CASSPFGGGDEKLFF. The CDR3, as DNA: TGTGCCAGCTCACCATTTGGAGGGGGCGATGAAAAACTGTTTTTT.

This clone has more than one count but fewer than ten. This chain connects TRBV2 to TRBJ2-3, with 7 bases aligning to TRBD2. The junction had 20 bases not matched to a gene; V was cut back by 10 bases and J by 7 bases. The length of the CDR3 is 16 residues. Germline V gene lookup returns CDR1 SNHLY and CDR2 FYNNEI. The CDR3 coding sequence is TGTGCCACCGGCGAAACACGGGGGAGGGCTATGAATACGCAGTATTTT. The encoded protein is CATGETRGRAMNTQYF.

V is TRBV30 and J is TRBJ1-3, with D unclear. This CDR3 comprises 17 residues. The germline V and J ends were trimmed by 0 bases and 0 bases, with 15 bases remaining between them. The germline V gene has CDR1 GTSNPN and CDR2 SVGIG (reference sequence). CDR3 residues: CAWSVGRDTSSGNTIYF. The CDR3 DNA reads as TGTGCCTGGAGTGTAGGACGGGATACGAGCTCTGGAAACACCATATATTTT. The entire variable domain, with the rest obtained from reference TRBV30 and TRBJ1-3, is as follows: SQTIHQWPATLVQPVGSPLSLECTVEGTSNPNLYWYRQAAGRGLQLLFYSVGIGQISSEVPQNLSASRPQDRQFILSSKKLLLSDSGFYLCAWSVGRDTSSGNTIYFGEGSWLTVV.

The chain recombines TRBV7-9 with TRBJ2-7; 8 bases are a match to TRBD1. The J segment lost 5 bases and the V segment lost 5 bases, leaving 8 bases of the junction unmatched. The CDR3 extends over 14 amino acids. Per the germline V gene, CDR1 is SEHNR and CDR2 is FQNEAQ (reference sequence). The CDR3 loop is CASSPRTGMDEQYF. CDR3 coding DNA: TGTGCCAGCAGCCCCCGGACAGGGATGGACGAGCAGTACTTC.

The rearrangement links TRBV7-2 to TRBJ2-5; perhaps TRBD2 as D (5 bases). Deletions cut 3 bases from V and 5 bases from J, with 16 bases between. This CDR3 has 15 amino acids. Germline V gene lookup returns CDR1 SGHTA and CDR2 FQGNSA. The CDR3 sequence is CASSLRVASFETQYF. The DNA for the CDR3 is TGTGCCAGCAGCTTGAGGGTAGCTAGCTTTGAGACCCAGTACTTC.

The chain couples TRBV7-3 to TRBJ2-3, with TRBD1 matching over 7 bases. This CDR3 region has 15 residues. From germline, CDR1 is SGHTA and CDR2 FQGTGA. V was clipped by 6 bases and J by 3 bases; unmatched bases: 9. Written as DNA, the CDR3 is TGTGCCAGCAGATACAGGGGTATGATAACAGATACGCAGTATTTT. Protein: CASRYRGMITDTQYF.

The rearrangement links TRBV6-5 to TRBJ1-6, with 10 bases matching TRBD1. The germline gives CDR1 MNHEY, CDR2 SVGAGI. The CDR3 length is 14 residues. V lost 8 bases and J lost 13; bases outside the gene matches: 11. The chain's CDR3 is CASRPGTGALPLHF. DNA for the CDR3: TGTGCCAGCCGCCCCGGGACAGGGGCTCTTCCCCTCCACTTT.

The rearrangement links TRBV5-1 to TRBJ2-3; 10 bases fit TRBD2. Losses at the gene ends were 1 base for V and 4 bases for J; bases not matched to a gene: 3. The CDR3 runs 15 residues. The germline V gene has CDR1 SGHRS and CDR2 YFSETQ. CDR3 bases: TGCGCCAGCAGCTTGCCCAGCGGGGGGGCAGATACGCAGTATTTT. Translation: CASSLPSGGADTQYF.

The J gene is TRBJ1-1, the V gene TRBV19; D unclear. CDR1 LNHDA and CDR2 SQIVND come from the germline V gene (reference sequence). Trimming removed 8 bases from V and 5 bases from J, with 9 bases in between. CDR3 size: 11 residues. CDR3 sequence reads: CASWQGTEAFF. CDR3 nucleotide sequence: TGTGCCAGTTGGCAAGGGACTGAAGCTTTCTTT.

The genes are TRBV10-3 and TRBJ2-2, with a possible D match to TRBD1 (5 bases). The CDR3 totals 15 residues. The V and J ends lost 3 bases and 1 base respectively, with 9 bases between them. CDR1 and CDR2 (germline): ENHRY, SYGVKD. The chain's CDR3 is CAISEGQVNTGELFF. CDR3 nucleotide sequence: TGTGCCATCAGTGAAGGACAAGTGAACACCGGGGAGCTGTTTTTT.

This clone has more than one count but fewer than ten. The CDR3 sequence: CASSLKGTGGDTQYF. As DNA, the CDR3 is TGCGCCAGCAGTCTCAAAGGGACCGGTGGAGATACGCAGTATTTT. The chain links TRBV5-1 to TRBJ2-3; D might be TRBD1 or TRBD2, each matching 5 bases. V shed 5 bases and J shed 5 bases, with 18 bases lying between them. This CDR3 region has 15 residues. Germline V gives CDR1 SGHRS, CDR2 YFSETQ. Together with reference TRBV5-1 and TRBJ2-3, the CDR3 gives the full variable domain: KAGVTQTPRYLIKTRGQQVTLSCSPISGHRSVSWYQQTPGQGLQFLFEYFSETQRNKGNFPGRFSGRQFSNSRSEMNVSTLELGDSALYLCASSLKGTGGDTQYFGPGTRLTVL.

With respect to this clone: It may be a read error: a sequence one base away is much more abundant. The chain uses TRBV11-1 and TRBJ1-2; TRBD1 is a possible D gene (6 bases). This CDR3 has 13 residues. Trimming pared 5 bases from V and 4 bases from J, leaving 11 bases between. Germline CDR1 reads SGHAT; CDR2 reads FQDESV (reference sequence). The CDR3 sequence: CASSEGQSYGYTF. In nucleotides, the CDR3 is TGTGCCAGCAGCGAAGGACAGAGCTATGGCTACACCTTC.

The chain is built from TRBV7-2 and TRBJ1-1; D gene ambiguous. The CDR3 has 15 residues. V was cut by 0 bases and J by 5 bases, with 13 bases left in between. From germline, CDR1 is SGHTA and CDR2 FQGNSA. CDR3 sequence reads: CASSLARGLGTEAFF. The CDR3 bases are TGTGCCAGCAGCTTAGCGCGTGGTCTGGGGACTGAAGCTTTCTTT.

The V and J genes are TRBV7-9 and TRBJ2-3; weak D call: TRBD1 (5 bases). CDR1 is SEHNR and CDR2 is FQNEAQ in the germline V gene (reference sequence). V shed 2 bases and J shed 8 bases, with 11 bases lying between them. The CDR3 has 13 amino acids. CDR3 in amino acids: CASSLQGSTTQYF. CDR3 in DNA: TGTGCCAGCAGCTTACAGGGTTCTACTACGCAGTATTTT.

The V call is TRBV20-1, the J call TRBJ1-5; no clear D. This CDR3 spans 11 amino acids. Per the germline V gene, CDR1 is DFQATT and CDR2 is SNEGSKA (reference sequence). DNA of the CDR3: TGCAGCTTAAGCGGGGATCAGCCCCAGCATTTT. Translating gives CSLSGDQPQHF.

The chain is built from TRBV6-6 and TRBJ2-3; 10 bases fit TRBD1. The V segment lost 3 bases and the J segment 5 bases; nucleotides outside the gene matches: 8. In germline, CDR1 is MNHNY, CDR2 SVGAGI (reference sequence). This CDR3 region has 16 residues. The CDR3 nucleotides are TGTGCCAGCAGTTATCCGGAGGGACAGGGGTTAGATACGCAGTATTTT. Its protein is CASSYPEGQGLDTQYF.

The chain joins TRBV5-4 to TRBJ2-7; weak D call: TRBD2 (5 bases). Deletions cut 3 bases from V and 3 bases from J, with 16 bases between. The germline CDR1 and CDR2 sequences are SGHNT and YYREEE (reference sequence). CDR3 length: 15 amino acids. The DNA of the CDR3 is TGTGCCAGCAGCTCGGCGGCTAGCTCACACTACGAGCAGTACTTC. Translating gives CASSSAASSHYEQYF.

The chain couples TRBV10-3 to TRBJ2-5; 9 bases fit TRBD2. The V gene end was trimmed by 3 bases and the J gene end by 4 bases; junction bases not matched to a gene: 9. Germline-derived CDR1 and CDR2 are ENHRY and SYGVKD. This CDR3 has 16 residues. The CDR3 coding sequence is TGTGCCATCAGTGATGGCGGGGGGGCTATCGGAGAGACCCAGTACTTC. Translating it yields CAISDGGGAIGETQYF.

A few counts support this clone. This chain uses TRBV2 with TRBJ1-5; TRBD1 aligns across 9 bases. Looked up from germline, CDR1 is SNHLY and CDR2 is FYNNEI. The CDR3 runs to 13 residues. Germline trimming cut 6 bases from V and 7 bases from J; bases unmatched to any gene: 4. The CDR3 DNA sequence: TGTGCCAGCAGACAGGGGGCAAGACAGCCCCAGCATTTT. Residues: CASRQGARQPQHF.

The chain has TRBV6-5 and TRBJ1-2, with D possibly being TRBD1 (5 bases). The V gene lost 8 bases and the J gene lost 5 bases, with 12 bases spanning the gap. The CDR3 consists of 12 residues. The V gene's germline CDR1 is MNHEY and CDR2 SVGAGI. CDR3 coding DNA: TGTGCCAGCTCCCGGGACGGATATGGCTACACCTTC. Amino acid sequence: CASSRDGYGYTF.

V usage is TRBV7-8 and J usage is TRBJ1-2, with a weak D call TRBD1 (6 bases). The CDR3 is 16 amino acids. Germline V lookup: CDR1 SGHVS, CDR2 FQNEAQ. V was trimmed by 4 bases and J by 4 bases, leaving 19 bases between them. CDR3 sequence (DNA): TGTGCCAGCAGCTCAGATCAGGGGTTTTATAGCTATGGCTACACCTTC. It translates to CASSSDQGFYSYGYTF. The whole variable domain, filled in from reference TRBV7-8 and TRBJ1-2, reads GAGVSQSPRYKVAKRGQDVALRCDPISGHVSLFWYQQALGQGPEFLTYFQNEAQLDKSGLPSDRFFAERPEGSVSTLKIQRTQQEDSAVYLCASSSDQGFYSYGYTFGSGTRLTVV.

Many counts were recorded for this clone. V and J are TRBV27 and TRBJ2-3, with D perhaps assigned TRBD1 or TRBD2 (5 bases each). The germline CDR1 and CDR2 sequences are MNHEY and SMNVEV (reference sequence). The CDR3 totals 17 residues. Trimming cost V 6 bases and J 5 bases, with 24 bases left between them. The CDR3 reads CASRPPTGTPEQDTQYF. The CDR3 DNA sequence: TGTGCCAGCAGACCACCTACCGGGACCCCCGAACAAGATACGCAGTATTTT.

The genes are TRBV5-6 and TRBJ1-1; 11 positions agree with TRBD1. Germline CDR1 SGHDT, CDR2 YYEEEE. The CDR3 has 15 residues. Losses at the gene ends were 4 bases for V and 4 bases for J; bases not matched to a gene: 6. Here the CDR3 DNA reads TGTGCCAGCAGCGTAACCGGGACAGGGGGCACTGAAGCTTTCTTT. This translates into CASSVTGTGGTEAFF.

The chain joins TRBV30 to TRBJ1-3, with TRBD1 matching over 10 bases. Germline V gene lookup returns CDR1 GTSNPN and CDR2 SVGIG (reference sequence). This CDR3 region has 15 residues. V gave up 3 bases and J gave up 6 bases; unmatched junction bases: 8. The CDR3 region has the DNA TGTGCCTGGAGCGTACGGGGGACAGGGGCAAACACCATATATTTT. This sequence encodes CAWSVRGTGANTIYF.

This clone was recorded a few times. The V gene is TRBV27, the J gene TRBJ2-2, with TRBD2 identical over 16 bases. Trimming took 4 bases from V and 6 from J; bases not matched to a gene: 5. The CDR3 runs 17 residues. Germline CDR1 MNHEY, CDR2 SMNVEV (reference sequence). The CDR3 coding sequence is TGTGCCAGCAGTTCAGGGACTAGCGGGGGGGCCTCCGGGGAGCTGTTTTTT. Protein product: CASSSGTSGGASGELFF.

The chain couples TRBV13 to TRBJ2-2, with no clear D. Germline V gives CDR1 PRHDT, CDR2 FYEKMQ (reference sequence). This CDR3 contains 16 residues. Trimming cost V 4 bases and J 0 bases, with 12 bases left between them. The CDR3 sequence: CASSYRVTANTGELFF. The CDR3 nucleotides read TGTGCCAGCAGCTATCGGGTGACCGCGAACACCGGGGAGCTGTTTTTT.